This is a list of T cell receptor beta chains from one sample in a study of cytomegalovirus exposure and HLA in healthy donors. Assay used: immunoSEQ multiplex PCR; TCRdb lists only in-frame clones, some missing. The data show approximately 200,000 clones, more than 75% seen once. The specimen was PBMCs. The receptors were sampled from a human donor in good health. Both conserved end residues are trimmed from each CDR3. D genes are given only for firm matches.

D,length,V,J,CDR3
TRBD2,15,TRBV4-3,TRBJ2-1,ASSQGGTSGRSGEQF
.,15,TRBV21-1,TRBJ2-5,ASSIRRAGRGQETQY
.,13,TRBV11-2,TRBJ1-6,ASSFPRTANSPLH
.,11,TRBV7-3,TRBJ2-3,ASSIRGRDTQY
.,11,TRBV6-5,TRBJ1-2,ASSYSTAGGYT
.,12,TRBV30,TRBJ1-1,AWVQGPGGTEAF
.,15,TRBV19,TRBJ2-3,ASSIGDRRLLRDTQY
TRBD1,13,TRBV5-4,TRBJ2-5,ASSSGPGTEETQY
.,14,TRBV5-6,TRBJ1-2,ASSSNDRQYNLGYT
TRBD2,13,TRBV7-3,TRBJ2-5,ASSPGRDFQETQY
TRBD2,13,TRBV11-1,TRBJ2-1,ASSTGLAFGDEQF
TRBD1,10,TRBV7-8,TRBJ2-7,ATGDRAYEQY
.,13,TRBV5-4,TRBJ1-1,ASSSDEGVNTEAF
TRBD2,13,TRBV5-1,TRBJ2-3,ASSRTSGGTDTQY
.,13,TRBV28,TRBJ1-1,ASSTHRGWGTEAF
TRBD1,14,TRBV5-1,TRBJ1-5,ASSFGQGERSQPQH
TRBD2,13,TRBV10-3,TRBJ2-7,AISDQERESYEQY
TRBD1,18,TRBV4-1,TRBJ2-2,ASSRDAGQGSISNTGELF